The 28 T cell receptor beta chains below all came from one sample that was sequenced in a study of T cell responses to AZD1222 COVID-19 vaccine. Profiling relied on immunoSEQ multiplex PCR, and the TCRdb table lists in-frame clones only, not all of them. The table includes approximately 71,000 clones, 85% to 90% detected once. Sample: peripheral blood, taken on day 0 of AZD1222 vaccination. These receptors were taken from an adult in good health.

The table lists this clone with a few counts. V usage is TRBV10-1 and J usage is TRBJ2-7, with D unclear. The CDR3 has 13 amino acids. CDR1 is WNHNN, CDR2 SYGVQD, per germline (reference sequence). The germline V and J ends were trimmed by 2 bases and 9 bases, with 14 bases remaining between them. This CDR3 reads CASSESRTLRQYF. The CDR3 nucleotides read TGCGCCAGCAGTGAGAGCAGGACCCTTCGGCAGTACTTC.

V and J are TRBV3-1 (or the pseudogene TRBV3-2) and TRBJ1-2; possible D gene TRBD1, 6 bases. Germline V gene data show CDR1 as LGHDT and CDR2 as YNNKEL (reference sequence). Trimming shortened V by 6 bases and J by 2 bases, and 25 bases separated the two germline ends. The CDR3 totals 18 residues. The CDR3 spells CASSPIEGVAYSNYGYTF. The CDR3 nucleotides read TGTGCCAGCAGTCCTATTGAGGGGGTTGCCTATTCGAACTATGGCTACACCTTC.

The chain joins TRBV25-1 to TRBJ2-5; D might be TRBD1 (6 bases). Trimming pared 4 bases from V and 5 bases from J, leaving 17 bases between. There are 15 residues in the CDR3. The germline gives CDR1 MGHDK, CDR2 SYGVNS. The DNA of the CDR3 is TGTGCCAGCAGTGGGATCGCGGTTAGGGGGGAGACCCAGTACTTC. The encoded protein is CASSGIAVRGETQYF.

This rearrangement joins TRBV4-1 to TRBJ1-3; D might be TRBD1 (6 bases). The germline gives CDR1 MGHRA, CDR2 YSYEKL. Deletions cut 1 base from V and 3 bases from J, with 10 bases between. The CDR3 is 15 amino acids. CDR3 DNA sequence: TGCGCCAGCAGCCAAGTAGGGGGGGATGGAAACACCATATATTTT. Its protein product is CASSQVGGDGNTIYF.

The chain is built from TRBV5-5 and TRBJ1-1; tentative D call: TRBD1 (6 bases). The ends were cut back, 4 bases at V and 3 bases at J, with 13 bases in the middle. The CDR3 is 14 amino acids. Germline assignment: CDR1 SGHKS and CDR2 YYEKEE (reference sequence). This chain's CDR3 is CASSQVAGDTEAFF. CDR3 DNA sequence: TGTGCCAGCAGCCAGGTCGCAGGGGACACTGAAGCTTTCTTT.

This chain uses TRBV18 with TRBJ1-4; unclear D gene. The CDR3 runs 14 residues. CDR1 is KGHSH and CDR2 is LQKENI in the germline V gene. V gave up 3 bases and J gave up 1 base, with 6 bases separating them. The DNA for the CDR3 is TGTGCCAGCTCACCGGGTATAACTAATGAAAAACTGTTTTTT. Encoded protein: CASSPGITNEKLFF. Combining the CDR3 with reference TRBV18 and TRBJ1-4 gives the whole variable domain NAGVMQNPRHLVRRRGQEARLRCSPMKGHSHVYWYRQLPEEGLKFMVYLQKENIIDESGMPKERFSAEFPKEGPSILRIQQVVRGDSAAYFCASSPGITNEKLFFGSGTQLSVL.

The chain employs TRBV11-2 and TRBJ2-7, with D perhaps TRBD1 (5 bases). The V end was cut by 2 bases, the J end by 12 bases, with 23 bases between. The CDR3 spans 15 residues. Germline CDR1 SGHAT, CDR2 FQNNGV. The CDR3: CASSLPTRGGQGTYF. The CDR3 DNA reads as TGTGCCAGCAGCTTACCTACGCGAGGTGGCCAGGGCACGTACTTC.

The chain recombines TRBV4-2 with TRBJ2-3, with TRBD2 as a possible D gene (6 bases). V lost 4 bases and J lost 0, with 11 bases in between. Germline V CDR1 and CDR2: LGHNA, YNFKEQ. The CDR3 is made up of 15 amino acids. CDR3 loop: CASSPGTVSTDTQYF. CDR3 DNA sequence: TGTGCCAGCAGCCCAGGGACTGTAAGCACAGATACGCAGTATTTT.

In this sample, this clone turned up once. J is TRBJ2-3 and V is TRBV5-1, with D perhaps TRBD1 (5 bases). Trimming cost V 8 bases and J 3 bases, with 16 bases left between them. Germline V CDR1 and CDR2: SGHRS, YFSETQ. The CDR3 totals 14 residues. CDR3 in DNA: TGCGCCAGAAGATCAGGGTGTGAAACAGATACGCAGTATTTT. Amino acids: CARRSGCETDTQYF.

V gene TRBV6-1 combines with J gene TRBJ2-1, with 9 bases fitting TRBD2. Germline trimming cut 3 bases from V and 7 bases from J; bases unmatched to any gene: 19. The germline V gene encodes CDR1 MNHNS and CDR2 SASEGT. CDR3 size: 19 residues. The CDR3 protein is CASSEGRTSGLARLNEQFF. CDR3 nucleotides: TGTGCCAGCAGTGAGGGCCGGACTTCGGGACTAGCTCGTTTAAATGAGCAGTTCTTC.

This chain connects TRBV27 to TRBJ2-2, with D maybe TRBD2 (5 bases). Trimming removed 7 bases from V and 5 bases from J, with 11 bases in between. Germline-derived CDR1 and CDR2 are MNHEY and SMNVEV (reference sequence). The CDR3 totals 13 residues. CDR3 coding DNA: TGTGCCAGCACCCTGCGGGCAACCGGGGAGCTGTTTTTT. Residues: CASTLRATGELFF.

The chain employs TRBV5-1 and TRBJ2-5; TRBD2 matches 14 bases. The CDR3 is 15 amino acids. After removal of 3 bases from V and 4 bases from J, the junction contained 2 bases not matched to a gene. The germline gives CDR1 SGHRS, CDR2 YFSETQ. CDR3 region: CASSSGLAGVETQYF. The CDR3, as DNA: TGCGCCAGCAGCTCGGGACTAGCGGGAGTAGAGACCCAGTACTTC.

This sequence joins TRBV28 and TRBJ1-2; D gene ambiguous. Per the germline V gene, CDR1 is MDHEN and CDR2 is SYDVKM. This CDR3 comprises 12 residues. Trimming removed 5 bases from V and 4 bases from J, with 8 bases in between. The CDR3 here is CASSGGLYGYTF. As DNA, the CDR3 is TGTGCCAGCAGTGGAGGACTCTATGGCTACACCTTC.

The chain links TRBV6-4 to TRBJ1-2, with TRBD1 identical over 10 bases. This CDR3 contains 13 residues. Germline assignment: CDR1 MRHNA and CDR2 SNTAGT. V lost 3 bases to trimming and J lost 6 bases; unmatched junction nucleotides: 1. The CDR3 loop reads CASSEGTGDGYTF. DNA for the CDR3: TGTGCCAGCAGTGAGGGGACAGGGGATGGCTACACCTTC.

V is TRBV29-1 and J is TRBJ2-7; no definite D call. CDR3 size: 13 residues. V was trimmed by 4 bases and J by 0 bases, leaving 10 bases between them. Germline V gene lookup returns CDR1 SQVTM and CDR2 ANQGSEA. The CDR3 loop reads CSVGADNSYEQYF. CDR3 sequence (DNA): TGCAGCGTTGGGGCAGACAACTCCTACGAGCAGTACTTC.

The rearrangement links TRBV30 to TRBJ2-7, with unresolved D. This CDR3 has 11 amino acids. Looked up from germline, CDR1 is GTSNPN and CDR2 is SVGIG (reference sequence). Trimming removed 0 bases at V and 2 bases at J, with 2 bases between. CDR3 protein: CAWSVAYEQYF. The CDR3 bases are TGTGCCTGGAGTGTAGCCTACGAGCAGTACTTC.

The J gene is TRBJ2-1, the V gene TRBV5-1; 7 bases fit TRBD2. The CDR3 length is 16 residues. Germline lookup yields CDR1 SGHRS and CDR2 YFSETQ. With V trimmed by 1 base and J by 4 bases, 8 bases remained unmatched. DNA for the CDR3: TGCGCCAGCAGCTTGCGGCTAGCGGATGATTACAATGAGCAGTTCTTC. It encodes CASSLRLADDYNEQFF.

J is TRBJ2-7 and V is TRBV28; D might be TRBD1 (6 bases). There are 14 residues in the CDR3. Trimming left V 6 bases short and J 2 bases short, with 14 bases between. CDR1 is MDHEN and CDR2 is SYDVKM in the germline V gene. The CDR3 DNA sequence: TGTGCCAGCAGACCAACAGGGATCGCCTACGAGCAGTACTTC. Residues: CASRPTGIAYEQYF.

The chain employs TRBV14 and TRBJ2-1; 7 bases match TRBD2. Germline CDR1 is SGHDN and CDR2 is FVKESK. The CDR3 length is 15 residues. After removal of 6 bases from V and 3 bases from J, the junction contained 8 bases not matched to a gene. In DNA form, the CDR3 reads TGTGCCAGCAGAGCGGGGTCCGCTCTCTACAATGAGCAGTTCTTC. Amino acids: CASRAGSALYNEQFF. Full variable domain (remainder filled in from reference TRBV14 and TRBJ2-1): EAGVTQFPSHSVIEKGQTVTLRCDPISGHDNLYWYRRVMGKEIKFLLHFVKESKQDESGMPNNRFLAERTGGTYSTLKVQPAELEDSGVYFCASRAGSALYNEQFFGPGTRLTVL.

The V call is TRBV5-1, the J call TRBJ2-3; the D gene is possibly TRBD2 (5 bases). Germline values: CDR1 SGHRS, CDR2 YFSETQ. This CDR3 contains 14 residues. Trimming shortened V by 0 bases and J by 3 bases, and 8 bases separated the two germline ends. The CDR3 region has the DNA TGCGCCAGCAGCTTGGAAGGCGGGACAGATACGCAGTATTTT. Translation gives CASSLEGGTDTQYF.

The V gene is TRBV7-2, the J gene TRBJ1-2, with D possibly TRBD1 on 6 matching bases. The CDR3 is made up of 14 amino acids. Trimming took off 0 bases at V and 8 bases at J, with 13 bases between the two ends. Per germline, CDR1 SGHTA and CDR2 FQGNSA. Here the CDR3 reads CASSLAQGSKGYTF. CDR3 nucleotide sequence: TGTGCCAGCAGCTTAGCGCAGGGGTCAAAGGGCTACACCTTC. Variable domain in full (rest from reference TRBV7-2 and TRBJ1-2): GAGVSQSPSNKVTEKGKDVELRCDPISGHTALYWYRQSLGQGLEFLIYFQGNSAPDKSGLPSDRFSAERTGGSVSTLTIQRTQQEDSAVYLCASSLAQGSKGYTFGSGTRLTVV.

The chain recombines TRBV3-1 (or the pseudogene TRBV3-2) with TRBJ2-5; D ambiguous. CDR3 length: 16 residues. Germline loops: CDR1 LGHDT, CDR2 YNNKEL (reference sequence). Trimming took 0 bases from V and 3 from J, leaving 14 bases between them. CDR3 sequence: CASSQDLITCEETQYF. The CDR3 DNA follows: TGTGCCAGCAGCCAAGATCTTATCACGTGCGAAGAGACCCAGTACTTC.

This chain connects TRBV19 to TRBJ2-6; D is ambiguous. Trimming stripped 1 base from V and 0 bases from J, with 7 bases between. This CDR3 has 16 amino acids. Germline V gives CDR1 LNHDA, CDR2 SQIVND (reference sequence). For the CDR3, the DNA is TGTGCCAGTAGTATAGCCAGTTACTCTGGGGCCAACGTCCTGACTTTC. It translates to CASSIASYSGANVLTF.

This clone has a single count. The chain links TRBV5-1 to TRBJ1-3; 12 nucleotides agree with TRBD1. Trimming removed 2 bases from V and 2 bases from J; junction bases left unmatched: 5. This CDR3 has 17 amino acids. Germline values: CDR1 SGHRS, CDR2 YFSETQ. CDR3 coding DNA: TGCGCCAGCAGCTTTACCGGGACAGGGGGCACTGGAAACACCATATATTTT. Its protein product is CASSFTGTGGTGNTIYF.

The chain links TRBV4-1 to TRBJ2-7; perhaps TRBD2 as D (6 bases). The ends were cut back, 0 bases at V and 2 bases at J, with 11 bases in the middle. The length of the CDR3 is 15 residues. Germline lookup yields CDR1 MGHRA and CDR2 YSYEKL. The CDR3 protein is CASSQELRLAYEQYF. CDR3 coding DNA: TGCGCCAGCAGCCAAGAACTAAGACTAGCCTACGAGCAGTACTTC.

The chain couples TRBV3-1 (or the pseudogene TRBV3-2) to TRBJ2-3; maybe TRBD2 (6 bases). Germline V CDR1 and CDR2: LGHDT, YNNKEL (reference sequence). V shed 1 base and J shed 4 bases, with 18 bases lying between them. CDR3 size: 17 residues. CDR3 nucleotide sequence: TGTGCCAGCAGCCAAGCCCCAAATCTAGCGAGCCCAGATACGCAGTATTTT. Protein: CASSQAPNLASPDTQYF.

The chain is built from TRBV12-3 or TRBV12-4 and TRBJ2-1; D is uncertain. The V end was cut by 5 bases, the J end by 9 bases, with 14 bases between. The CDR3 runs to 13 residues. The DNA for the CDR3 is TGTGCCAGCAGTACATTCGAACCGGCTGAGCAGTTCTTC. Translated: CASSTFEPAEQFF.

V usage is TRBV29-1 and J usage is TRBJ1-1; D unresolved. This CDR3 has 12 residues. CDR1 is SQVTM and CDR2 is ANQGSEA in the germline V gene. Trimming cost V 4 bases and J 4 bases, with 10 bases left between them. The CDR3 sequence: CSVAGGSTEAFF. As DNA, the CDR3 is TGCAGCGTTGCTGGCGGCAGCACTGAAGCTTTCTTT.